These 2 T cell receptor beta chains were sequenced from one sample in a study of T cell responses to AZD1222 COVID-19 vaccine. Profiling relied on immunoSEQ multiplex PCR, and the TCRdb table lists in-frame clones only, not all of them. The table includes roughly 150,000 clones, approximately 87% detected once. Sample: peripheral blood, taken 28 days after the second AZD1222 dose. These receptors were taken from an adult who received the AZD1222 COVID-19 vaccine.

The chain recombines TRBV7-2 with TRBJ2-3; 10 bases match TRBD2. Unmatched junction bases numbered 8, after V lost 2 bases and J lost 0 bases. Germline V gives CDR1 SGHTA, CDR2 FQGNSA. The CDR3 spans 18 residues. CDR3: CASSLPGLAETSTDTQYF. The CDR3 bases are TGTGCCAGCAGCTTACCCGGACTAGCGGAGACTAGCACAGATACGCAGTATTTT.

The CDR3 loop reads CASSSPGLSTTYEQYV. The CDR3, as DNA: TGTGCCAGCAGTTCACCGGGACTGTCAACTACCTACGAGCAGTACGTC. The gene calls are TRBV27 and TRBJ2-7, with D perhaps TRBD2 (6 bases). Trimming took off 4 bases at V and 2 bases at J, with 18 bases between the two ends. This CDR3 spans 16 amino acids. Germline loops: CDR1 MNHEY, CDR2 SMNVEV (reference sequence).